This entry lists 4 T cell receptor beta chains sequenced from one sample in a study of PD-1 blockade in classical Hodgkin lymphoma. Repertoires were generated with immunoSEQ multiplex PCR, while TCRdb's copy carries only in-frame clones and drops some. The sample has roughly 60,000 clones, roughly 92% seen once; the top ten hold roughly 8%. Time point defined: cycle 4 day 1 (C4D1), after less than 7 weeks of nivolumab. There was relapse after autologous stem cell transplantation in every patient, and there was variation in brentuximab vedotin exposure. Sequencing was performed on peripheral blood mononuclear cells (PBMCs), taken before the fourth cycle of nivolumab. These receptor sequences come from a human donor with classical Hodgkin lymphoma.

V gene TRBV27 combines with J gene TRBJ2-1; D remains unclear. The CDR3 spans 13 residues. From germline, CDR1 is MNHEY and CDR2 SMNVEV (reference sequence). V was shortened by 5 bases and J by 5 bases, with 10 bases between the two germline ends. CDR3 in amino acids: CASSALENNEQFF. DNA for the CDR3: TGTGCCAGCAGTGCTCTAGAAAACAATGAGCAGTTCTTC.

The rearrangement joins TRBV9 to TRBJ2-3, with TRBD2 identical over 10 bases. V was pared by 4 bases and J by 2 bases, with 4 bases of the junction left unmatched. The CDR3 contains 15 residues. The germline V gene encodes CDR1 SGDLS and CDR2 YYNGEE. CDR3 amino acids: CASSSTSGATDTQYF. DNA for the CDR3: TGTGCCAGCAGCTCAACTAGCGGGGCCACAGATACGCAGTATTTT.

This clone was recorded once. The chain couples TRBV29-1 to TRBJ2-1; D remains unclear. With 5 bases removed from V and 8 bases from J, the gap between germline ends came to 7 bases. Germline CDR1 reads SQVTM; CDR2 reads ANQGSEA. This CDR3 is built from 10 residues. DNA for the CDR3: TGCAGCGTTCTCACGGATGAGCAGTTCTTC. As protein: CSVLTDEQFF.

The chain joins TRBV10-3 to TRBJ2-1; 9 bases are shared with TRBD2. Trimming removed 7 bases from V and 4 bases from J; junction bases left unmatched: 2. This CDR3 comprises 13 residues. Germline V lookup: CDR1 ENHRY, CDR2 SYGVKD. The CDR3 is CAIMGLAYNEQFF. The CDR3 DNA reads TGTGCCATCATGGGACTAGCTTACAATGAGCAGTTCTTC.